This note documents a single TCR beta chain sequence. With V trimmed by 6 bases and J by 3 bases, 8 bases remained unmatched. Germline V gene data show CDR1 as SGHVS and CDR2 as FNYEAQ. CDR3 length: 16 amino acids. This record comes from a study of T cell clonotyping in hematopoietic cell transplantation. TCRdb's table, derived via immunoSEQ multiplex PCR, lists solely in-frame clones and lacks some. The sample has around 27,000 clones; 60% to 80% are singletons. The sample's time point: recipient sample about 28 days before transplant, after cytoreduction. The clonotype originates from a man over 45 with myelodysplastic syndrome. Some clones in this sample may be carry-over from other donors' samples. This sample comprised peripheral blood mononuclear cells, obtained before stem cell transplant. The chain couples TRBV7-6 to TRBJ2-3; 11 bases line up with TRBD1. DNA of the CDR3: TGTGCCAGCAGAGAAACCGGGACAGGGGGGACAGATACGCAGTATTTT. The encoded protein is CASRETGTGGTDTQYF.